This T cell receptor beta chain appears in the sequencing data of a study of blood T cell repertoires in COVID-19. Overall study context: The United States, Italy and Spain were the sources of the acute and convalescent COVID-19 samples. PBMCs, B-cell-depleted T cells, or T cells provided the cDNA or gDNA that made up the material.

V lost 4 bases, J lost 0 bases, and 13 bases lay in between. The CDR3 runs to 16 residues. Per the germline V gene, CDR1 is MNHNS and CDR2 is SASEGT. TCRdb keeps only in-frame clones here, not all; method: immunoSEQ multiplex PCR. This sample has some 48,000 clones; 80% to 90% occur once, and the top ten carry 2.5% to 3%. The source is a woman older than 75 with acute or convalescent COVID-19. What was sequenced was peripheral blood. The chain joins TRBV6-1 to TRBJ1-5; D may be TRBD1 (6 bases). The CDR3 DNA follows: TGTGCCAGCAGTGGGGGAGGGGGATATAGCAATCAGCCCCAGCATTTT. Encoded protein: CASSGGGGYSNQPQHF.